The clone carrying this TCR beta chain showed up many times. The sample comes from a study of neurological immune-mediated disorders. TCRdb fed the 5' RACE reads into MiXCR, producing one record per CDR3 protein. The sample comprises under 70,000 distinct CDR3 sequences, roughly 3.2% of which are singletons, and 2.5% to 4% rests with the top ten. Sequencing was carried out using PBMCs. The sequence was collected from a woman in her 30s with multiple sclerosis.

The CDR3 nucleotides are TGCGCCAGCAGCTTTCCTAGCGGGAGAGTCCAAGAGACCCAGTACTTC. Translation gives CASSFPSGRVQETQYF. J is TRBJ2-5 and V is TRBV5-1, with 10 bases identical to TRBD2. V trimming: 2 bases; J trimming: 1 base; junction bases outside the gene matches: 5. The CDR3 has 16 residues. Germline-derived CDR1 and CDR2 are SGHRS and YFSETQ.